This T cell receptor beta chain originates from a study of T cells in localized non-small cell lung cancer. Study-wide findings and caveats: Appearing in adjacent lung were a median about 60 of the top 100 tumor clones.

The length of the CDR3 is 14 residues. Germline V lookup: CDR1 ENHRY, CDR2 SYGVKD. The V segment lost 6 bases and the J segment 5 bases; nucleotides outside the gene matches: 7. A note on this clone: Its matching antigen is unknown.

Clones were sequenced by immunoSEQ multiplex PCR, and TCRdb holds only the in-frame ones, with some missing. The table lists about 78,000 clones, approximately 84% of them singletons. The J gene is TRBJ1-5, the V gene TRBV10-3, with 7 bases lining up with TRBD1. The sequences come from peripheral blood, collected before any cancer treatment. The source is a man between 40 and 70 years old with stage I lung adenocarcinoma. CDR3 amino acids: CAISEDRADQPQHF. CDR3 DNA: TGTGCCATCAGCGAAGACAGGGCGGATCAGCCCCAGCATTTT.